This TCR beta chain derives from a study of OX40 agonist ivuxolimab in advanced cancers. Data came from immunoSEQ multiplex PCR; TCRdb stores just in-frame clones and leaves some out. The table lists approximately 54,000 clones, 85% to 95% of them singletons. Germline CDR1 is SEHNR and CDR2 is FQNEAQ (reference sequence). The length of the CDR3 is 19 residues. Trimming removed 4 bases from V and 2 bases from J, with 27 bases in between. This clone was detected only a few times. Its cognate antigen is unknown. Findings and limits, study-wide: The expanded peripheral T cells' antigen specificity was not determined.

V and J are TRBV7-9 and TRBJ2-7; D is possibly TRBD1 (6 bases). This TCR came from an adult with an advanced solid tumor such as melanoma, head and neck, liver or kidney cancer. The sample consisted of CD4+ or CD8+ T cells sorted from blood, taken in a trial of the OX40 agonist ivuxolimab. The CDR3 DNA is TGTGCCAGCAGCTCCTCCGGGACACAGACCTTTGAATCCCCCTACGAGCAGTACTTC. Protein product: CASSSSGTQTFESPYEQYF.